The 19 T cell receptor beta chains listed next were all sequenced from one sample in a study of cytomegalovirus exposure and HLA in healthy donors. PCR amplification relied on 60 Vbeta primers (plus 13 Jbeta primers). TCRdb's copy holds only in-frame clones and misses some; the assay was immunoSEQ multiplex PCR. The data show around 150,000 clones, and the top ten clones hold around 1.9%. The sequenced material came from PBMCs. The receptors come from a man aged 25-45 years in good health and CMV-seronegative.

The V call is TRBV6-5, the J call TRBJ2-7; D possibly corresponds to TRBD2 (7 bases). The germline V gene has CDR1 MNHEY and CDR2 SVGAGI. V lost 8 bases to trimming and J lost 2 bases, with 10 bases between them. This CDR3 region has 12 residues. The CDR3 DNA is TGTGCCAGCGGGCGGGGGCCCTACGAGCAGTACTTC. Translating it yields CASGRGPYEQYF.

The chain joins TRBV6-4 to TRBJ1-2; 8 bases are shared with TRBD1. V lost 3 bases to trimming and J lost 2 bases; unmatched junction nucleotides: 5. CDR1 and CDR2 from the germline V gene are MRHNA and SNTAGT. The CDR3 has 15 residues. The CDR3 loop is CASSETGEQNYGYTF. The CDR3 nucleotides are TGTGCCAGCAGTGAGACAGGGGAACAGAACTATGGCTACACCTTC.

V and J are TRBV18 and TRBJ1-3, with 9 bases fitting TRBD1. Germline CDR1 and CDR2: KGHSH and LQKENI. Trimming cost V 7 bases and J 2 bases; bases outside gene matches: 9. The CDR3 is made up of 16 amino acids. The CDR3 DNA reads as TGTGCCAGCTTTCAAACCGGGACAGGGCCTGGAAACACCATATATTTT. Its protein product is CASFQTGTGPGNTIYF.

The DNA for the CDR3 is TGTGCCAGCAGTGAATACGGCGGGAGGGGAGATGAGCAGTTCTTC. Translation: CASSEYGGRGDEQFF. The rearrangement uses TRBV6-1 and TRBJ2-1, with TRBD2 matching 9 bases. Per germline, CDR1 MNHNS and CDR2 SASEGT. The CDR3 extends over 15 amino acids. V shed 2 bases, J shed 8 bases, and the junction held 7 bases outside the gene matches.

The gene calls are TRBV7-9 and TRBJ2-7; perhaps TRBD1 as D (5 bases). CDR1 and CDR2 (germline): SEHNR, FQNEAQ (reference sequence). Trimming removed 5 bases from V and 0 bases from J, with 17 bases in between. This CDR3 region has 16 residues. The CDR3 here is CASSTDQGPISYEQYF. Here the CDR3 DNA reads TGTGCCAGCAGCACCGACCAGGGCCCAATCTCCTACGAGCAGTACTTC.

The rearrangement uses TRBV9 and TRBJ2-1, with 8 bases matching TRBD2. This CDR3 has 12 amino acids. V shed 8 bases and J 3 bases; nucleotides not matched to a gene: 1. Germline V gives CDR1 SGDLS, CDR2 YYNGEE. The CDR3: CASTSGYNEQFF. In DNA, the CDR3 is TGTGCCAGTACTAGCGGCTACAATGAGCAGTTCTTC.

CDR3 in DNA: TGCAGCGTTGTGGTCGCGGGAGTTGCCTACGAGCAGTACTTC. Its protein product is CSVVVAGVAYEQYF. This chain links TRBV29-1 with TRBJ2-7; 7 nucleotides agree with TRBD2. The CDR3 runs to 14 residues. The J segment lost 2 bases and the V segment lost 4 bases, leaving 8 bases of the junction unmatched. Germline V gene data show CDR1 as SQVTM and CDR2 as ANQGSEA.

The rearrangement links TRBV27 to TRBJ2-6; D is perhaps TRBD1 (5 bases). The germline CDR1 and CDR2 sequences are MNHEY and SMNVEV (reference sequence). The CDR3 loop spans 17 amino acids. V was trimmed by 1 base and J by 0 bases, leaving 10 bases between them. CDR3 sequence: CASSLFRVPSGANVLTF. DNA of the CDR3: TGTGCCAGCAGTTTATTCAGGGTACCCTCTGGGGCCAACGTCCTGACTTTC.

The V gene is TRBV12-5, the J gene TRBJ1-4, with 8 bases identical to TRBD1. CDR3 length: 14 residues. V gave up 6 bases and J gave up 7 bases; unmatched junction bases: 7. In germline, CDR1 is LGHNT, CDR2 FRNRAP. CDR3 bases: TGTGCTAGTGGGACCGGGACAGGAGGTGAAAAACTGTTTTTT. This gives the protein CASGTGTGGEKLFF.

The chain is built from TRBV5-1 and TRBJ1-1; 8 bases fit TRBD1. With V trimmed by 3 bases and J by 1 base, 2 bases remained unmatched. Per the germline V gene, CDR1 is SGHRS and CDR2 is YFSETQ. The CDR3 loop spans 14 amino acids. CDR3 sequence reads: CASSWDRPNTEAFF. The CDR3 bases are TGCGCCAGCAGCTGGGACAGGCCGAACACTGAAGCTTTCTTT.

The chain carries TRBV7-9 and TRBJ1-2, with D unclear. Germline-derived CDR1 and CDR2 are SEHNR and FQNEAQ (reference sequence). CDR3 length: 12 amino acids. The V end lost 5 bases, the J end lost 8 bases, and 12 bases lay between the germline ends. CDR3 DNA: TGTGCCAGCAGCCTACGAGTGAGGGGCTACACCTTC. It specifies CASSLRVRGYTF.

The V and J genes are TRBV11-2 and TRBJ2-1, with 11 bases fitting TRBD2. CDR3 length equals 18 residues. The V gene's germline CDR1 is SGHAT and CDR2 FQNNGV. After removal of 1 base from V and 4 bases from J, the junction contained 9 bases not matched to a gene. CDR3 region: CASSLVKTSGDLYNEQFF. The CDR3 DNA reads as TGTGCCAGCAGCTTAGTTAAGACTAGCGGGGACCTATACAATGAGCAGTTCTTC.

The chain joins TRBV5-8 to TRBJ2-1, with 10 nucleotides matching TRBD2. The CDR3 covers 16 residues. Germline CDR1 and CDR2: SGHTS and YDEGEE. Trimming cost V 3 bases and J 8 bases; bases outside gene matches: 11. Here the CDR3 DNA reads TGTGCCAGCAGCTCACGAGCGGGAGGGGCTAGCTATGAGCAGTTCTTC. Amino acids: CASSSRAGGASYEQFF.

The chain carries TRBV5-8 and TRBJ1-1; 8 bases are a match to TRBD1. The V segment lost 3 bases and the J segment 5 bases; nucleotides outside the gene matches: 6. Germline loops: CDR1 SGHTS, CDR2 YDEGEE. This CDR3 is built from 14 residues. The CDR3 loop is CASSSDREGTEAFF. For the CDR3, the DNA is TGTGCCAGCAGCTCGGACAGGGAAGGAACTGAAGCTTTCTTT.

The rearrangement uses TRBV28 and TRBJ1-5, with 7 bases identical to TRBD1. Per the germline V gene, CDR1 is MDHEN and CDR2 is SYDVKM. The CDR3 is made up of 16 amino acids. V trimming: 4 bases; J trimming: 2 bases; junction bases outside the gene matches: 8. The CDR3: CASSSQQGIRNQPQHF. The CDR3 nucleotides read TGTGCCAGCAGTTCCCAACAGGGGATTCGCAATCAGCCCCAGCATTTT.

The chain employs TRBV27 and TRBJ2-1; 10 nucleotides match TRBD2. Germline loops: CDR1 MNHEY, CDR2 SMNVEV (reference sequence). The CDR3 has 15 amino acids. J gave up 9 bases and V 0 bases, and 5 bases lay outside the gene matches. CDR3 sequence: CASSLSVSGGPEQFF. The CDR3 nucleotides are TGTGCCAGCAGTTTATCGGTTAGCGGGGGGCCTGAGCAGTTCTTC.

This rearrangement joins TRBV11-2 to TRBJ2-7, with 7 bases identical to TRBD1. Germline V gene sequence: CDR1 SGHAT, CDR2 FQNNGV. J was trimmed by 7 bases and V by 4 bases; bases with no gene match: 7. The CDR3 consists of 13 residues. The CDR3, as DNA: TGTGCCAGCAGCTACAGGGGAGTAGAAGAGCAGTACTTC. This gives the protein CASSYRGVEEQYF.

The chain carries TRBV7-2 and TRBJ2-5, with TRBD2 matching 9 bases. Looked up from germline, CDR1 is SGHTA and CDR2 is FQGNSA. V was pared by 5 bases and J by 3 bases, with 4 bases of the junction left unmatched. The CDR3 length is 14 residues. The CDR3 nucleotides are TGTGCCAGCAGCCGTTCTAGCGGGAAAGAGACCCAGTACTTC. It translates to CASSRSSGKETQYF.

The rearrangement joins TRBV5-1 to TRBJ1-1; unclear D gene. From germline, CDR1 is SGHRS and CDR2 YFSETQ. CDR3 size: 14 residues. V lost 4 bases, J lost 0 bases, and 10 bases lay in between. The CDR3 sequence: CASSGRSLNTEAFF. The CDR3 coding sequence is TGCGCCAGCAGCGGTAGAAGTCTGAACACTGAAGCTTTCTTT.